This T cell receptor (beta chain) was obtained from a study of metastatic and nonmetastatic thyroid tumors. Study as a whole: Comparison of repertoires was carried out across blood and tumor or nodule tissue from malignant and benign thyroid patients. Study-level results: For both blood and tumor, malignant thyroid tumors reportedly showed significantly higher TCR beta diversity than benign nodules did.

The germline V gene has CDR1 SSHAT and CDR2 FNYEAQ (reference sequence). The CDR3 runs to 15 residues. The entire patient cohort was treatment-naive prior to thyroid surgery. Per the authors' pipeline: Clinicopathological groups supplied CDR3 differences that were used to build a distant-metastasis classifier for papillary thyroid cancer. TCRdb re-called the PCR reads through MiXCR. The V and J calls here are based on TCRdb, not the publication. The sample consists of 15,000 to 20,000 clones, under 35% of them appearing once. Remarks on this clone: The antigen remains unidentified. At one of its ends the junction is not consistent with the germline gene, which may arise from a read error.

The sample was blood. The chain carries TRBV7-7 and TRBJ2-1, with D perhaps TRBD1 (6 bases). The sequence was collected from a female donor with papillary thyroid cancer or a benign thyroid nodule (not recorded which). Some clones in this sample may be carry-over from other donors' samples. CDR3 nucleotide sequence: TGTGCTAGCAGCTTAGTAGGGGGCTCCTACAATGAGCAGTTCTTC. It is translated as CASSLVGGSYNEQFF.